The 31 T cell receptor beta chains reported below all come from one sample, sequenced in a study of blood T cell repertoires in COVID-19. The method was immunoSEQ multiplex PCR; TCRdb's version includes in-frame clones alone and lacks a portion of them. This sample has roughly 160,000 clones, with roughly four fifths found just once. The sequenced material came from PBMCs or T cells enriched from blood (not recorded which). Receptors were obtained from a man between 50 and 59 years old who had recovered from COVID-19.

V usage is TRBV7-2 and J usage is TRBJ1-2; the D gene is possibly TRBD1 (5 bases). Germline loops: CDR1 SGHTA, CDR2 FQGNSA. Trimming took 1 base from V and 2 from J, leaving 14 bases between them. This CDR3 is built from 16 residues. In nucleotides, the CDR3 is TGTGCCAGCAGCTTAGGTCTTAAGACAGAGAACTATGGCTACACCTTC. This sequence encodes CASSLGLKTENYGYTF.

V is TRBV28 and J is TRBJ1-2, with 7 bases matching TRBD1. After removal of 6 bases from V and 7 bases from J, the junction contained 14 bases not matched to a gene. CDR1 and CDR2 from the germline V gene are MDHEN and SYDVKM. The CDR3 runs to 15 residues. CDR3 nucleotides: TGTGCCAGCAGCAGCGAAGGGACAGCAGGCCCTGGCTACACCTTC. It yields the protein CASSSEGTAGPGYTF.

This clone was detected a few times. The rearrangement links TRBV27 to TRBJ2-7, with D possibly TRBD1 on 6 matching bases. Germline V CDR1 and CDR2: MNHEY, SMNVEV (reference sequence). V was trimmed by 6 bases and J by 3 bases, leaving 15 bases between them. The CDR3 spans 14 residues. In DNA form, the CDR3 reads TGTGCCAGCAGGAGGGGGAGACAGTACTACGAGCAGTACTTC. Translated: CASRRGRQYYEQYF.

The chain links TRBV12-3 or TRBV12-4 to TRBJ1-2; D perhaps matches TRBD1 (6 bases). This CDR3 contains 13 residues. Trimming pared 6 bases from V and 8 bases from J, leaving 16 bases between. CDR3 DNA sequence: TGTGCCAGCAGCCGGGACACCTCCTGGGGCTACACCTTC. This gives the protein CASSRDTSWGYTF.

This rearrangement joins TRBV19 to TRBJ2-7; maybe TRBD1 (6 bases). The CDR3 covers 16 residues. Germline CDR1 LNHDA, CDR2 SQIVND (reference sequence). The V gene lost 4 bases and the J gene lost 1 base, with 17 bases spanning the gap. As DNA, the CDR3 is TGTGCCAGTAGTAAACCGGGACAATTACTTTCCTACGAGCAGTACTTC. It codes for CASSKPGQLLSYEQYF.

This chain links TRBV6-5 with TRBJ2-7; no firm D call. Trimming cost V 5 bases and J 2 bases, with 13 bases left between them. The CDR3 totals 14 residues. Germline CDR1 is MNHEY and CDR2 is SVGAGI. This CDR3 is CASSLRHGPYEQYF. In DNA form, the CDR3 reads TGTGCCAGCAGTCTCCGACATGGTCCCTACGAGCAGTACTTC.

The gene calls are TRBV9 and TRBJ2-5, with 11 bases matching TRBD2. Unmatched junction bases numbered 7, after V lost 4 bases and J lost 5 bases. Germline CDR1 is SGDLS and CDR2 is YYNGEE. The CDR3 extends over 15 amino acids. CDR3 coding DNA: TGTGCCAGCAGCCTAGGGACTAGCGGTATGGAGACCCAGTACTTC. Translating gives CASSLGTSGMETQYF. Looking up the rest from reference TRBV9 and TRBJ2-5 gives the full variable domain: DSGVTQTPKHLITATGQRVTLRCSPRSGDLSVYWYQQSLDQGLQFLIQYYNGEERAKGNILERFSAQQFPDLHSELNLSSLELGDSALYFCASSLGTSGMETQYFGPGTRLLVL.

J is TRBJ1-5 and V is TRBV6-5; 7 nucleotides agree with TRBD1. The CDR3 covers 14 residues. V gave up 7 bases and J gave up 4 bases; unmatched junction bases: 7. CDR1 and CDR2 from the germline V gene are MNHEY and SVGAGI. The CDR3 is CASKKQGINQPQHF. CDR3 bases: TGTGCCAGCAAAAAACAGGGGATAAATCAGCCCCAGCATTTT.

This chain links TRBV7-9 with TRBJ1-1, with a possible D match to TRBD1 (6 bases). Per the germline V gene, CDR1 is SEHNR and CDR2 is FQNEAQ (reference sequence). Trimming took 5 bases from V and 0 from J, leaving 16 bases between them. This CDR3 comprises 16 residues. The CDR3 spells CASSQGQSGMNTEAFF. The CDR3 nucleotides read TGTGCCAGCAGCCAAGGACAGTCCGGAATGAACACTGAAGCTTTCTTT. Full variable domain (remainder filled in from reference TRBV7-9 and TRBJ1-1): DTGVSQNPRHKITKRGQNVTFRCDPISEHNRLYWYRQTLGQGPEFLTYFQNEAQLEKSRLLSDRFSAERPKGSFSTLEIQRTEQGDSAMYLCASSQGQSGMNTEAFFGQGTRLTVV.

This clone has just one count. The chain recombines TRBV29-1 with TRBJ2-5; 7 bases match TRBD1. The V gene's germline CDR1 is SQVTM and CDR2 ANQGSEA. This CDR3 is 13 amino acids long. V gave up 3 bases and J gave up 5 bases; unmatched junction bases: 6. The DNA of the CDR3 is TGCAGCGTTGACGGTGACAGGGAGGAGACCCAGTACTTC. Translated, it gives CSVDGDREETQYF.

This rearrangement joins TRBV3-1 (or the pseudogene TRBV3-2) to TRBJ2-3; 12 bases match TRBD2. The germline V gene encodes CDR1 LGHDT and CDR2 YNNKEL (reference sequence). With 8 bases clipped from V and 0 bases from J, the junction kept 9 bases outside the gene matches. This CDR3 is 17 amino acids long. DNA of the CDR3: TGTGCCAGCGGGAGGACTAGCGGGGAAGGGAGCACAGATACGCAGTATTTT. This gives the protein CASGRTSGEGSTDTQYF.

This chain joins TRBV30 and TRBJ2-1; 9 positions match TRBD2. J lost 2 bases, V lost 5 bases, and 7 bases had no gene match. The V gene's germline CDR1 is GTSNPN and CDR2 SVGIG (reference sequence). The CDR3 contains 15 residues. CDR3 bases: TGTGCCTGGGGCTTCGTAGCGGGGGCCTACAATGAGCAGTTCTTC. Its protein product is CAWGFVAGAYNEQFF.

This chain uses TRBV19 with TRBJ1-1; D is unclear. The germline V gene encodes CDR1 LNHDA and CDR2 SQIVND (reference sequence). The CDR3 runs 16 residues. Trimming removed 0 bases from V and 1 base from J, with 12 bases in between. CDR3 bases: TGTGCCAGTAGTATAGATTGGGTGGGCAGGAACACTGAAGCTTTCTTT. Protein: CASSIDWVGRNTEAFF.

The chain employs TRBV6-5 and TRBJ2-7; TRBD1 aligns across 7 bases. This CDR3 region has 13 residues. Germline CDR1 and CDR2: MNHEY and SVGAGI. After removal of 4 bases from V and 3 bases from J, the junction contained 3 bases not matched to a gene. DNA for the CDR3: TGTGCCAGCAGTTCGACAGGGTACTACGAGCAGTACTTC. Its protein is CASSSTGYYEQYF.

The genes are TRBV12-2 and TRBJ2-5; no check of the table's D call, TRBD1, against the DNA was made. TRBV12-2 is labeled a pseudogene. The CDR3 sequence is 15 residues long. The CDR3 sequence: CASRLLDRDQETQYF. The CDR3 nucleotides read TGTGCAAGTCGCTTATTGGACAGGGACCAAGAGACCCAGTACTTC.

This chain joins TRBV6-5 and TRBJ2-2; 7 positions match TRBD1. Germline CDR1 and CDR2: MNHEY and SVGAGI. Trimming cost V 9 bases and J 7 bases; bases outside gene matches: 8. The CDR3 totals 13 residues. The CDR3 protein is CASFGQAGGELFF. The CDR3 region has the DNA TGTGCCAGTTTCGGACAGGCAGGCGGGGAGCTGTTTTTT.

The chain is built from TRBV4-2 and TRBJ1-4, with D uncertain. The V gene's germline CDR1 is LGHNA and CDR2 YNFKEQ. The CDR3 has 12 residues. Trimming left V 1 base short and J 8 bases short, with 5 bases between. This CDR3 reads CASSQVQEKLFF. CDR3 DNA sequence: TGTGCCAGCAGCCAAGTTCAGGAAAAACTGTTTTTT.

The V gene is TRBV5-5, the J gene TRBJ2-1; the match to TRBD1 covers 8 bases. CDR3 length equals 13 residues. V lost 2 bases, J lost 8 bases, and 3 bases stayed unmatched. Looked up from germline, CDR1 is SGHKS and CDR2 is YYEKEE (reference sequence). In DNA, the CDR3 is TGTGCCAGCAGCTTATTGACAGGGGATGAGCAGTTCTTC. It encodes CASSLLTGDEQFF.

The chain joins TRBV24-1 to TRBJ2-1, with 7 nucleotides matching TRBD2. Germline lookup yields CDR1 KGHDR and CDR2 SFDVKD. V gave up 1 base and J gave up 4 bases; unmatched junction bases: 0. The CDR3 spans 14 residues. The DNA of the CDR3 is TGTGCCACCAGTGATTTTAGCGGGTACAATGAGCAGTTCTTC. Translated: CATSDFSGYNEQFF.

A few counts support this clone. V and J are TRBV3-1 (or the pseudogene TRBV3-2) and TRBJ1-3; 8 nucleotides align to TRBD1. This CDR3 has 15 amino acids. V lost 1 base and J lost 11; bases outside the gene matches: 10. The germline V gene encodes CDR1 LGHDT and CDR2 YNNKEL (reference sequence). CDR3 sequence reads: CASSQGRTGTAAIYF. The CDR3 DNA reads as TGTGCCAGCAGCCAAGGGAGGACAGGGACGGCTGCCATATATTTT.

The chain combines TRBV5-1 with TRBJ2-3; a weak D match, TRBD1 (6 bases). Germline assignment: CDR1 SGHRS and CDR2 YFSETQ. The CDR3 length is 14 residues. Between the trimmed V and J ends, which lost 0 bases and 1 base, there was a span of 6 bases. The CDR3 region has the DNA TGCGCCAGCAGCTTGGACAGGGGCACAGATACGCAGTATTTT. Its protein is CASSLDRGTDTQYF.

This rearrangement joins TRBV3-1 (or the pseudogene TRBV3-2) to TRBJ1-1, with a possible D match to TRBD1 (6 bases). The CDR3 loop spans 14 amino acids. The ends were cut back, 1 base at V and 0 bases at J, with 6 bases in the middle. The V gene's germline CDR1 is LGHDT and CDR2 YNNKEL (reference sequence). CDR3 bases: TGTGCCAGCAGCCAAGGGGACATGAACACTGAAGCTTTCTTT. Translated, it gives CASSQGDMNTEAFF.

This chain joins TRBV9 and TRBJ1-2, with D possibly TRBD1 on 5 matching bases. Germline V gene lookup returns CDR1 SGDLS and CDR2 YYNGEE. V was trimmed by 0 bases and J by 6 bases, leaving 12 bases between them. The CDR3 covers 14 residues. Here the CDR3 reads CASSVDRGIDGYTF. CDR3 DNA: TGTGCCAGCAGCGTAGATAGGGGTATTGATGGCTACACCTTC.

This clone has a handful of counts. The chain carries TRBV7-9 and TRBJ2-1; TRBD2 matches 8 bases. The CDR3 totals 16 residues. J was trimmed by 8 bases and V by 2 bases; bases with no gene match: 11. The germline V gene encodes CDR1 SEHNR and CDR2 FQNEAQ (reference sequence). CDR3: CASSLMSGGAVDEQFF. The CDR3 DNA reads as TGTGCCAGCAGCTTAATGTCCGGGGGGGCCGTCGATGAGCAGTTCTTC.

The V gene is TRBV28, the J gene TRBJ2-4, with 7 bases fitting TRBD2. V lost 5 bases, J lost 6 bases, and 7 bases stayed unmatched. Germline-derived CDR1 and CDR2 are MDHEN and SYDVKM. The CDR3 extends over 14 amino acids. The CDR3 coding sequence is TGTGCCAGCAGTCCCTCTGGCGGGGGAAACATTCAGTACTTC. Protein sequence: CASSPSGGGNIQYF. Together with reference TRBV28 and TRBJ2-4, the CDR3 gives the full variable domain: DVKVTQSSRYLVKRTGEKVFLECVQDMDHENMFWYRQDPGLGLRLIYFSYDVKMKEKGDIPEGYSVSREKKERFSLILESASTNQTSMYLCASSPSGGGNIQYFGAGTRLSVL.

This chain connects TRBV18 to TRBJ2-3; 7 bases map to TRBD2. The germline V gene has CDR1 KGHSH and CDR2 LQKENI. The trim removed 3 bases at V and 4 bases at J, leaving 13 bases unmatched. The CDR3 is made up of 17 amino acids. The CDR3 bases are TGTGCCAGCTCACCGGGAATGGCGGGAGCTCGGCCAGATACGCAGTATTTT. Translating gives CASSPGMAGARPDTQYF.

This clone was picked up one time. The sample carries other DNA sequences with the same CDR3. The V and J genes are TRBV5-4 and TRBJ2-7; 14 positions match TRBD2. The CDR3 totals 15 residues. The junction had 3 bases not matched to a gene; V was cut back by 3 bases and J by 4 bases. Germline-derived CDR1 and CDR2 are SGHNT and YYREEE (reference sequence). CDR3 loop: CASSSGTSGSYEQYF. CDR3 bases: TGTGCCAGCAGCTCCGGGACTAGCGGGAGTTACGAGCAGTACTTC.

V usage is TRBV5-6 and J usage is TRBJ2-5; 8 bases are a match to TRBD2. The CDR3 is made up of 14 amino acids. Germline V gene sequence: CDR1 SGHDT, CDR2 YYEEEE. The V gene end was trimmed by 7 bases and the J gene end by 5 bases; junction bases not matched to a gene: 10. CDR3 bases: TGTGCCAGCTCGCCGGGGGGGGGCCGGGAGACCCAGTACTTC. Amino acids: CASSPGGGRETQYF.

V gene TRBV5-4 combines with J gene TRBJ2-3; 7 bases line up with TRBD2. From germline, CDR1 is SGHNT and CDR2 YYREEE (reference sequence). Losses at the gene ends were 3 bases for V and 2 bases for J; bases not matched to a gene: 9. CDR3 size: 16 residues. The CDR3 DNA sequence: TGTGCCAGCAGCTGGGGCCCGGGGGGACCCACAGATACGCAGTATTTT. Translated: CASSWGPGGPTDTQYF.

The CDR3 sequence is CASSVGSGTNYGYTF. CDR3 in DNA: TGTGCCAGCAGCGTAGGATCGGGGACTAACTATGGCTACACCTTC. V and J are TRBV9 and TRBJ1-2; D remains unclear. Per germline, CDR1 SGDLS and CDR2 YYNGEE. The CDR3 covers 15 residues. V was cut by 0 bases and J by 0 bases, with 9 bases left in between.

The table lists this clone with a few counts. The chain has TRBV2 and TRBJ2-7, with 12 nucleotides matching TRBD2. Germline assignment: CDR1 SNHLY and CDR2 FYNNEI. There are 18 residues in the CDR3. V shed 6 bases and J 2 bases; nucleotides not matched to a gene: 14. In nucleotides, the CDR3 is TGTGCCAGCAGGGAATCCCCTGGGCTAGCGGGAGGGACCTACGAGCAGTACTTC. As protein: CASRESPGLAGGTYEQYF.